The clone carrying this TCR beta chain was seen only a few times. On the basis of clinical symptoms, serum thyroxine and TRAb, thyroid ultrasound and orbital computed tomography, diagnoses were made. Drawn at first hyperthyroidism diagnosis, the blood sample preceded any ophthalmopathy symptoms. Each 10 ml fresh peripheral blood draw supplied the PBMCs. The source of the sample is a study of T cells in Graves' hyperthyroidism and ophthalmopathy. RNA transcripts served as the template for amplifying TCR beta CDR3 regions. A first-round RT-PCR of the TCR CDR3 used the HTBI primer set. TCRdb itself ran the multiplex PCR reads through MiXCR, one entry per CDR3 protein. The sample yields roughly 500,000 distinct CDR3 sequences, about 14% seen once. This receptor was taken from a woman aged 25 to 45 with Graves' hyperthyroidism that later progressed to Graves' ophthalmopathy. The specimen was blood.

The CDR3 DNA is TGTGCCAGCAGCTTAACTAGCGTTTCTGGAGATACGCAGTATTTT. Translating it yields CASSLTSVSGDTQYF. J is TRBJ2-3 and V is TRBV7-3; tentative D call: TRBD2 (5 bases). The V gene lost 0 bases and the J gene lost 5 bases, with 12 bases spanning the gap. Looked up from germline, CDR1 is SGHTA and CDR2 is FQGTGA. The length of the CDR3 is 15 residues.